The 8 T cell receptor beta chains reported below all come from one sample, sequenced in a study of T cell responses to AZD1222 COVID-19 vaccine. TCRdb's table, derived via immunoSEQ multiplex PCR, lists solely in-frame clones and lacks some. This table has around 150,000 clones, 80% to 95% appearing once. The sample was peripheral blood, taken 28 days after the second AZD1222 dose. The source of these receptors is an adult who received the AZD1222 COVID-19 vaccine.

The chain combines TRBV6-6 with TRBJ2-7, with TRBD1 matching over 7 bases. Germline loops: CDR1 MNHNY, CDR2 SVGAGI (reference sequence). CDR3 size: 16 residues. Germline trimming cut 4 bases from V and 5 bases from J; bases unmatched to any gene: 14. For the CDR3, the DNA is TGTGCCAGCAGTTTAGACCGGGACAGTAGGAGCGACGAGCAGTACTTC. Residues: CASSLDRDSRSDEQYF.

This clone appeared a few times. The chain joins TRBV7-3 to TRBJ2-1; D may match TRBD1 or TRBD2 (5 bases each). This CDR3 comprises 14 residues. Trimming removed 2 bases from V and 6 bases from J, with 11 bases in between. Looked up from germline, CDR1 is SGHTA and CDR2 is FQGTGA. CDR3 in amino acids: CASSLGTRRNEQFF. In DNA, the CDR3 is TGTGCCAGCAGCTTAGGGACGAGGCGCAATGAGCAGTTCTTC. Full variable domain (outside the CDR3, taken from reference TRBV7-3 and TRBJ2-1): GAGVSQTPSNKVTEKGKYVELRCDPISGHTALYWYRQSLGQGPEFLIYFQGTGAADDSGLPNDRFFAVRPEGSVSTLKIQRTERGDSAVYLCASSLGTRRNEQFFGPGTRLTVL.

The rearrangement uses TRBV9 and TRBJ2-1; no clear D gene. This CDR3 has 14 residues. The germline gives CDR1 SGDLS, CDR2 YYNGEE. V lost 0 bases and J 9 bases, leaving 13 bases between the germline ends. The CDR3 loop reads CASSVDGRVGEQFF. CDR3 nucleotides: TGTGCCAGCAGCGTAGACGGTCGGGTTGGTGAGCAGTTCTTC.

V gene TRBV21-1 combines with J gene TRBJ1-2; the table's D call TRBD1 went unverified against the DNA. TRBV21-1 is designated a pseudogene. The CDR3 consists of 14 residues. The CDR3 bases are TGTGCCAGCAGCAGCAGGCAGCATTGCTATGGCTACACCTTC. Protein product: CASSSRQHCYGYTF.

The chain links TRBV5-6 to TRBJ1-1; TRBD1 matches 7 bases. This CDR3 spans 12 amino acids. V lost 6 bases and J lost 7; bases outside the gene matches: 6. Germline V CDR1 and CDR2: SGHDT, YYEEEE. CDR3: CASILTGVEAFF. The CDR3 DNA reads TGTGCCAGCATACTCACAGGGGTTGAAGCTTTCTTT.

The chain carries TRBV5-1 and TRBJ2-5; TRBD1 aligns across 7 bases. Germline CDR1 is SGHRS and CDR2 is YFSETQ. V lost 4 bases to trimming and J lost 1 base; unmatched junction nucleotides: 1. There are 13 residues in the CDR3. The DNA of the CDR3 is TGCGCCAGCAGCCGGGACAGCCAAGAGACCCAGTACTTC. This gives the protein CASSRDSQETQYF. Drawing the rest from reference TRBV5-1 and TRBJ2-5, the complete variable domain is KAGVTQTPRYLIKTRGQQVTLSCSPISGHRSVSWYQQTPGQGLQFLFEYFSETQRNKGNFPGRFSGRQFSNSRSEMNVSTLELGDSALYLCASSRDSQETQYFGPGTRLLVL.

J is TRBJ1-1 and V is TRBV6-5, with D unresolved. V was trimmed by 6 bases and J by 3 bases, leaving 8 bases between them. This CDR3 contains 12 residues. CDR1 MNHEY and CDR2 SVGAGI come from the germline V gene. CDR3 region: CASREDYTEAFF. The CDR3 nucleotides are TGTGCCAGCAGGGAGGACTACACTGAAGCTTTCTTT.

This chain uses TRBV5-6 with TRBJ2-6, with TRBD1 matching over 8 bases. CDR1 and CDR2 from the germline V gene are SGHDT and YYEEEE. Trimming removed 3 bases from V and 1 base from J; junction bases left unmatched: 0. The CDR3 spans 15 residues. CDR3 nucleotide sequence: TGTGCCAGCAGCTACAGGGGGTCTGGGGCCAACGTCCTGACTTTC. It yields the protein CASSYRGSGANVLTF. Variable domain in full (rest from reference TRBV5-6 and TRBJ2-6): DAGVTQSPTHLIKTRGQQVTLRCSPKSGHDTVSWYQQALGQGPQFIFQYYEEEERQRGNFPDRFSGHQFPNYSSELNVNALLLGDSALYLCASSYRGSGANVLTFGAGSRLTVL.